These 19 T cell receptor beta chains were sequenced from one sample in a study of cytomegalovirus exposure and HLA in healthy donors (dated by TCRdb to about 2017). The protocol used for the library was the immunoSEQ multiplex PCR assay. For the multiplex PCR, a mixture combining 60 forward primers for TCR Vbeta segments and 13 reverse primers for TCR Jbeta segments was used. The clones in this table, taken by TCRdb from immuneACCESS, are in-frame only. Not every clone is retained; where verified, under half of the shortfall comes from an unresolved V gene, and the cause of the rest is unknown. Within this sample are 150,000 to 200,000 clones, with 70% of them counted one time only. Roughly 4.5% of the sample is held by the ten biggest clonotypes. Source material: PBMCs. Receptor source: a man in his late teens or twenties in good health and CMV-seropositive.

This clone came up once. The V gene is TRBV30, the J gene TRBJ1-5; maybe TRBD1 (6 bases). CDR3 length: 15 residues. Germline V gene lookup returns CDR1 GTSNPN and CDR2 SVGIG (reference sequence). V lost 3 bases and J 1 base, leaving 13 bases between the germline ends. CDR3 sequence reads: CAWSLTGRSNQPQHF. CDR3 nucleotides: TGTGCCTGGAGCCTGACAGGCCGGAGCAATCAGCCCCAGCATTTT. Full variable domain (remainder filled in from reference TRBV30 and TRBJ1-5): SQTIHQWPATLVQPVGSPLSLECTVEGTSNPNLYWYRQAAGRGLQLLFYSVGIGQISSEVPQNLSASRPQDRQFILSSKKLLLSDSGFYLCAWSLTGRSNQPQHFGDGTRLSIL.

The chain couples TRBV5-1 to TRBJ1-2, with a possible D match to TRBD1 (5 bases). V was pared by 5 bases and J by 2 bases, with 13 bases between. Germline assignment: CDR1 SGHRS and CDR2 YFSETQ. The CDR3 consists of 14 residues. This CDR3 is CASREGRGNYGYTF. CDR3 DNA sequence: TGCGCCAGCAGAGAAGGCCGGGGGAACTATGGCTACACCTTC.

The V gene is TRBV30, the J gene TRBJ1-5, with 9 bases aligning to TRBD1. The CDR3 covers 18 residues. CDR1 and CDR2 from the germline V gene are GTSNPN and SVGIG (reference sequence). Germline trimming cut 4 bases from V and 0 bases from J; bases unmatched to any gene: 13. The CDR3 here is CAWTADRGIGSSNQPQHF. CDR3 in DNA: TGTGCCTGGACCGCGGACAGGGGAATCGGGAGTAGCAATCAGCCCCAGCATTTT.

As DNA, the CDR3 is TGTGCCAGCAGCCGGGACAGGGGGACACCAGGAACTGAAGCTTTCTTT. It encodes CASSRDRGTPGTEAFF. V gene TRBV7-3 combines with J gene TRBJ1-1, with TRBD1 identical over 11 bases. The V and J ends lost 5 bases and 5 bases, in that order; junction bases with no gene match: 10. The CDR3 totals 16 residues. The germline V gene has CDR1 SGHTA and CDR2 FQGTGA.

The V call is TRBV15, the J call TRBJ1-1; 8 nucleotides align to TRBD1. CDR3 size: 15 residues. V lost 6 bases, J lost 0 bases, and 6 bases stayed unmatched. The germline gives CDR1 LNHNV, CDR2 YYDKDF (reference sequence). As DNA, the CDR3 is TGTGCCACCAGGAAAGGGGACAGGATGAACACTGAAGCTTTCTTT. Its protein product is CATRKGDRMNTEAFF.

This chain uses TRBV2 with TRBJ1-5; D might be TRBD1 (6 bases). The CDR3 loop spans 14 amino acids. The germline V gene encodes CDR1 SNHLY and CDR2 FYNNEI. The V end lost 1 base, the J end lost 5 bases, and 9 bases lay between the germline ends. CDR3 amino acids: CASSEGQGYQPQHF. The CDR3 region has the DNA TGTGCCAGCAGTGAAGGTCAGGGGTATCAGCCCCAGCATTTT.

This chain uses TRBV9 with TRBJ1-3, with D perhaps matching TRBD1 (6 bases). The germline V and J ends were trimmed by 0 bases and 3 bases, with 13 bases remaining between them. Germline CDR1 and CDR2: SGDLS and YYNGEE. CDR3 length equals 16 residues. The CDR3 DNA sequence: TGTGCCAGCAGCGTAGAGGGGGGGCGCTTTGGAAACACCATATATTTT. The encoded protein is CASSVEGGRFGNTIYF.

This clone was detected only once. This chain joins TRBV7-9 and TRBJ1-4; 9 positions agree with TRBD1. After removal of 5 bases from V and 6 bases from J, the junction contained 7 bases not matched to a gene. Germline-derived CDR1 and CDR2 are SEHNR and FQNEAQ (reference sequence). This CDR3 is built from 15 residues. The CDR3 nucleotides read TGTGCCAGCAGCCTCGGGACAGGGAAAGATGAAAAACTGTTTTTT. Its protein product is CASSLGTGKDEKLFF.

The chain carries TRBV14 and TRBJ1-2; D may be TRBD1 (6 bases). The CDR3 has 14 residues. Trimming removed 4 bases from V and 3 bases from J, with 12 bases in between. Per the germline V gene, CDR1 is SGHDN and CDR2 is FVKESK. The CDR3 sequence is CASSPLGGHYGYTF. CDR3 coding DNA: TGTGCCAGCAGCCCCCTGGGGGGGCACTATGGCTACACCTTC.

This clone was detected only a few times. The chain combines TRBV2 with TRBJ2-3, with TRBD2 matching over 7 bases. CDR1 is SNHLY, CDR2 FYNNEI, per germline. Trimming cost V 6 bases and J 6 bases; bases outside gene matches: 6. The CDR3 extends over 13 amino acids. CDR3 residues: CASSLGGIDTQYF. The CDR3 DNA is TGTGCCAGCAGCTTGGGGGGGATTGATACGCAGTATTTT.

The gene calls are TRBV5-4 and TRBJ2-6, with D perhaps TRBD1 (5 bases). The CDR3 totals 16 residues. The V end was cut by 0 bases, the J end by 4 bases, with 11 bases between. Germline CDR1 is SGHNT and CDR2 is YYREEE (reference sequence). CDR3 sequence reads: CASSLGQQNGANVLTF. The CDR3 DNA reads TGTGCCAGCAGCTTGGGACAGCAGAACGGGGCCAACGTCCTGACTTTC.

The CDR3 region is CASSTHGAGELFF. CDR3 bases: TGCGCCAGCAGCACCCATGGAGCCGGGGAGCTGTTTTTT. The J gene is TRBJ2-2, the V gene TRBV4-1; unclear D gene. The CDR3 has 13 residues. Trimming stripped 5 bases from V and 6 bases from J, with 10 bases between. Germline V lookup: CDR1 MGHRA, CDR2 YSYEKL.

The chain employs TRBV19 and TRBJ2-1, with a possible D match to TRBD2 (6 bases). Germline-derived CDR1 and CDR2 are LNHDA and SQIVND (reference sequence). Trimming stripped 3 bases from V and 3 bases from J, with 12 bases between. CDR3 size: 15 residues. CDR3 amino acids: CASSMEEGVYNEQFF. DNA for the CDR3: TGTGCCAGTAGTATGGAGGAGGGAGTCTACAATGAGCAGTTCTTC.

The rearrangement uses TRBV6-5 and TRBJ2-1; possible D gene TRBD2, 7 bases. Per the germline V gene, CDR1 is MNHEY and CDR2 is SVGAGI. The ends were cut back, 6 bases at V and 7 bases at J, with 19 bases in the middle. The CDR3 extends over 15 amino acids. Here the CDR3 reads CASSQSSGGANEQFF. The DNA of the CDR3 is TGTGCCAGCAGCCAATCCTCGGGGGGCGCGAATGAGCAGTTCTTC.

The chain joins TRBV4-1 to TRBJ1-2; 11 bases agree with TRBD1. V lost 0 bases, J lost 4 bases, and 7 bases stayed unmatched. CDR1 and CDR2 from the germline V gene are MGHRA and YSYEKL. The CDR3 runs to 17 residues. CDR3 protein: CASSQETGTGGSYGYTF. In DNA form, the CDR3 reads TGCGCCAGCAGCCAAGAAACAGGGACAGGGGGAAGCTATGGCTACACCTTC.

V usage is TRBV11-3 and J usage is TRBJ1-5; no clear D. CDR3 length: 13 residues. V was pared by 0 bases and J by 5 bases, with 5 bases between. Germline V gene data show CDR1 as SGHNT and CDR2 as YENEEA. CDR3 region: CASSLDRYQPQHF. Written as DNA, the CDR3 is TGTGCCAGCAGCTTAGATCGGTATCAGCCCCAGCATTTT. Together with reference TRBV11-3 and TRBJ1-5, the CDR3 gives the full variable domain: EAGVVQSPRYKIIEKKQPVAFWCNPISGHNTLYWYLQNLGQGPELLIRYENEEAVDDSQLPKDRFSAERLKGVDSTLKIQPAELGDSAVYLCASSLDRYQPQHFGDGTRLSIL.

The rearrangement joins TRBV14 to TRBJ2-1; the match to TRBD2 covers 10 bases. Germline V CDR1 and CDR2: SGHDN, FVKESK. CDR3 length: 16 amino acids. V trimming: 4 bases; J trimming: 7 bases; junction bases outside the gene matches: 10. The CDR3 region has the DNA TGTGCCAGCAGCCCGCTAGCGGGGGCCCTTATGAATGAGCAGTTCTTC. Amino acids: CASSPLAGALMNEQFF.

This clone appeared many times. V gene TRBV7-9 combines with J gene TRBJ2-1; 10 nucleotides line up with TRBD2. Per the germline V gene, CDR1 is SEHNR and CDR2 is FQNEAQ (reference sequence). The V gene end was trimmed by 5 bases and the J gene end by 7 bases; junction bases not matched to a gene: 5. The CDR3 has 14 residues. The CDR3 reads CASSQGLAHNEQFF. CDR3 DNA: TGTGCCAGCAGCCAGGGACTAGCGCATAATGAGCAGTTCTTC.

The rearrangement uses TRBV16 and TRBJ2-7; possible D gene TRBD2, 7 bases. From germline, CDR1 is KGHSY and CDR2 FQNENV. The CDR3 is 15 residues long. Between the trimmed V and J ends, which lost 6 bases and 6 bases, there was a span of 21 bases. This CDR3 reads CASSQNGGLQAEQYV. Here the CDR3 DNA reads TGTGCCAGCAGTCAAAACGGGGGGCTTCAGGCCGAGCAGTACGTC.